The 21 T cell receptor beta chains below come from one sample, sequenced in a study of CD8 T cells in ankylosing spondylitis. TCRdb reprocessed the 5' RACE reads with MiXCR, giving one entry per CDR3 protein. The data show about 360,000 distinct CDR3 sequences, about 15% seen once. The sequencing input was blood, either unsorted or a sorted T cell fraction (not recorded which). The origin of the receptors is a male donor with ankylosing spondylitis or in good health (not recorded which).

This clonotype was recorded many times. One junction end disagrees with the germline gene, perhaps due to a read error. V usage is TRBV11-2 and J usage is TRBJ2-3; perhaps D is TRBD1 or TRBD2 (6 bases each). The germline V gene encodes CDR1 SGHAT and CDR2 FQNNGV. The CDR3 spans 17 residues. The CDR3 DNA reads TGTGCCAGCAGCCTAGAGGGGGGAAAGACATCTACAGATACGCAGTATTTT. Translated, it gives CASSLEGGKTSTDTQYF.

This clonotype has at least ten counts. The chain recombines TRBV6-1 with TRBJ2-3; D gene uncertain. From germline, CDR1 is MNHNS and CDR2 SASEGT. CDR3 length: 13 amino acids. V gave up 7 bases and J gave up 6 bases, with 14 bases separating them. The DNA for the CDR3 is TGTGCCAGCACATCCGCCCGTGGGGATACGCAGTATTTT. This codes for CASTSARGDTQYF.

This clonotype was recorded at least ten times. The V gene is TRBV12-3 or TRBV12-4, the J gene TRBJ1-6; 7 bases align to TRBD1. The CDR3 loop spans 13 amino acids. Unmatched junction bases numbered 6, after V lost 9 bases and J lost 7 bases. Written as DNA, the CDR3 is TGTGCCAGTGGGGACAGAAGGAATTCACCCCTCCACTTT. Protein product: CASGDRRNSPLHF.

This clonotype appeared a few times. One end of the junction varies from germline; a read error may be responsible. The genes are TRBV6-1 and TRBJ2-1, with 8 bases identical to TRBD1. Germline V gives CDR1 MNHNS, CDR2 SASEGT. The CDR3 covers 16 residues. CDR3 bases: TGTGCCAGCAGTAAAGCAGGGGGCACCTCCTACAATGAGCAGTTCTTC. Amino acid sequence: CASSKAGGTSYNEQFF.

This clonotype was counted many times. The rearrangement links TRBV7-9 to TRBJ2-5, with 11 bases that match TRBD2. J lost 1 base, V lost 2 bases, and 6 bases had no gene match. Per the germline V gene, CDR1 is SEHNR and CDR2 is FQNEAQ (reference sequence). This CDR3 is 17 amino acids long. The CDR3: CASSLSRLAGSQETQYF. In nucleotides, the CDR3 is TGTGCCAGCAGCTTATCCAGACTAGCGGGGTCCCAAGAGACCCAGTACTTC.

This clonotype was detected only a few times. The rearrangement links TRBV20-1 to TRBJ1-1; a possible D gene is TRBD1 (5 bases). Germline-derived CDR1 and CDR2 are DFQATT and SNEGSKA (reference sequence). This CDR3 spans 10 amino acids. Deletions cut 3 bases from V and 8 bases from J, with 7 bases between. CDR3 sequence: CSARTEEAFF. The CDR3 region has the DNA TGCAGTGCTAGGACAGAAGAAGCTTTCTTT.

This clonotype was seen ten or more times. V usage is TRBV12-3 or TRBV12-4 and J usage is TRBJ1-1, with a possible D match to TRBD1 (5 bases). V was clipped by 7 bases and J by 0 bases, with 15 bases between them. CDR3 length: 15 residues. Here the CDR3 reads CASTLREGLNTEAFF. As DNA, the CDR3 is TGTGCCAGCACCCTACGGGAGGGACTGAACACTGAAGCTTTCTTT.

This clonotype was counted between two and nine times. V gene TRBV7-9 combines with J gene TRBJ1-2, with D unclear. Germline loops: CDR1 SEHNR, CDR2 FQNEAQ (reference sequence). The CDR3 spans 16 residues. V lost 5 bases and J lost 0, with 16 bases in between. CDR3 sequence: CASSDPPGLPNYGYTF. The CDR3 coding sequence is TGTGCCAGCAGCGATCCCCCAGGACTGCCTAACTATGGCTACACCTTC. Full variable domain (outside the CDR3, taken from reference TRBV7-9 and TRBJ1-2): DTGVSQNPRHKITKRGQNVTFRCDPISEHNRLYWYRQTLGQGPEFLTYFQNEAQLEKSRLLSDRFSAERPKGSFSTLEIQRTEQGDSAMYLCASSDPPGLPNYGYTFGSGTRLTVV.

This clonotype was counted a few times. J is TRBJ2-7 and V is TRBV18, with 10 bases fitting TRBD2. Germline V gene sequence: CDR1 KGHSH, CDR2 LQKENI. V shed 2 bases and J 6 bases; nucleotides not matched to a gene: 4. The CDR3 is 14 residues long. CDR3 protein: CASSPGGLASEQYF. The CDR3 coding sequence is TGTGCCAGCTCACCAGGGGGACTAGCGTCCGAGCAGTACTTC.

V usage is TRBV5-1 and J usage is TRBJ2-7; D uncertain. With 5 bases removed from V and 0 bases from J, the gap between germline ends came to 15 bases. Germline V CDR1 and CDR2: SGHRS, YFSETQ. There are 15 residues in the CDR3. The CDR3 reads CASRKEEQSSYEQYF. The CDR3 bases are TGCGCCAGCAGAAAAGAGGAGCAGAGCTCCTACGAGCAGTACTTC. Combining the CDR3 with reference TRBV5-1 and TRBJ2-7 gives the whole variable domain KAGVTQTPRYLIKTRGQQVTLSCSPISGHRSVSWYQQTPGQGLQFLFEYFSETQRNKGNFPGRFSGRQFSNSRSEMNVSTLELGDSALYLCASRKEEQSSYEQYFGPGTRLTVT.

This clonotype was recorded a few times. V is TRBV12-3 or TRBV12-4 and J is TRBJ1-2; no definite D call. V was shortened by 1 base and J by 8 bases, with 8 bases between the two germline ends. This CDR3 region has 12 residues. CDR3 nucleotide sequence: TGTGCCAGCAGTTTAGACAGTCAGGGCTACACCTTC. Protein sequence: CASSLDSQGYTF.

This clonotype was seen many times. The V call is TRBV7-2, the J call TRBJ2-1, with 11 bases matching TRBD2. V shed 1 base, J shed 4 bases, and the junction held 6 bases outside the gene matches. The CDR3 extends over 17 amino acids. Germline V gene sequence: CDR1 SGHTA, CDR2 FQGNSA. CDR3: CASSLVGGLAGYNEQFF. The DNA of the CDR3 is TGTGCCAGCAGCTTAGTAGGCGGACTAGCGGGTTACAATGAGCAGTTCTTC.

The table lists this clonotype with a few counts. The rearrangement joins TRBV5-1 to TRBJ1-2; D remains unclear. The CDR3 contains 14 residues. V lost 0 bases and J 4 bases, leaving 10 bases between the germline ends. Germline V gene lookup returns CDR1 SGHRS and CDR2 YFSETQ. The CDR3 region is CASSLDAQVYGYTF. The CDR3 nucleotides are TGCGCCAGCAGCTTGGATGCGCAGGTCTATGGCTACACCTTC.

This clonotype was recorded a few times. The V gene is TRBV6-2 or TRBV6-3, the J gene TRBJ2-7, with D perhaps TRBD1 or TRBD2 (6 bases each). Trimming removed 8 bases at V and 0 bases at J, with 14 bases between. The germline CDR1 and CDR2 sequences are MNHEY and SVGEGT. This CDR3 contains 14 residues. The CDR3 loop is CASEGDSLSYEQYF. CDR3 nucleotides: TGTGCCAGCGAGGGGGACTCACTCTCCTACGAGCAGTACTTC.

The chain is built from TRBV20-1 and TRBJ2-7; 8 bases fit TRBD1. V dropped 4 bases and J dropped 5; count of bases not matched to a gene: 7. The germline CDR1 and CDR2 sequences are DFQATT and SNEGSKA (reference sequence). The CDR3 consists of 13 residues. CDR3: CSATRTGNDEQYF. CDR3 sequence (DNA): TGCAGTGCTACTAGGACAGGGAACGACGAGCAGTACTTC.

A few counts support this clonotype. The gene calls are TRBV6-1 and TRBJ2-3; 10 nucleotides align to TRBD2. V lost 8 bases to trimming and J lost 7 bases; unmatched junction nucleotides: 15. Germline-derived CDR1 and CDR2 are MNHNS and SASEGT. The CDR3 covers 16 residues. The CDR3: CASSASGGILRHTQYF. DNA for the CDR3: TGTGCCAGCTCGGCTAGCGGGGGAATTCTTCGCCATACGCAGTATTTT.

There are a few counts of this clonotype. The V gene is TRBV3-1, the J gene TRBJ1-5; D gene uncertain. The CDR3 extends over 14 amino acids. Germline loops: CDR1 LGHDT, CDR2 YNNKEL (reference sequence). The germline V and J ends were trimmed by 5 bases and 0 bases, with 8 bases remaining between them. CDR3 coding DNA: TGTGCCAGCAGCAGGACTTTTAGCAATCAGCCCCAGCATTTT. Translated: CASSRTFSNQPQHF.

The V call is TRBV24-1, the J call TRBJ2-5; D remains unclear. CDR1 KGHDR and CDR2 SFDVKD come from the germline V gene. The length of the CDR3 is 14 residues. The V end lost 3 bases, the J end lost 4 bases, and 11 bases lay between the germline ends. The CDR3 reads CATSDVRTGETQYF. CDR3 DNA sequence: TGTGCCACCAGTGATGTAAGGACGGGAGAGACCCAGTACTTC.

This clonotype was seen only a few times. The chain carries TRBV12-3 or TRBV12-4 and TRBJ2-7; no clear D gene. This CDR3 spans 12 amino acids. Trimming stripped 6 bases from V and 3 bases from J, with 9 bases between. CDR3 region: CASSYLRYEQYF. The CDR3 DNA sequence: TGTGCCAGCAGCTACCTACGCTACGAGCAGTACTTC.

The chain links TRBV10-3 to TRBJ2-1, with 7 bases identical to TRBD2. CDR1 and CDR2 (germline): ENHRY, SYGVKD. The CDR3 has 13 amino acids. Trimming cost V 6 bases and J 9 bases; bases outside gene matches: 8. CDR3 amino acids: CAIRSGGGSEQFF. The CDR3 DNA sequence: TGTGCCATCAGATCTGGGGGGGGGAGTGAGCAGTTCTTC.

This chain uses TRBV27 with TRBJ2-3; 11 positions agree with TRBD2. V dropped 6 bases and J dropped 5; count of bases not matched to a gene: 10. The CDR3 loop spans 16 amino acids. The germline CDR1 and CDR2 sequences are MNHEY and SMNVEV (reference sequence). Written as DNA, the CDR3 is TGTGCCAGCAGGAAGACTAGCGGGGTGCCGGGAGATACGCAGTATTTT. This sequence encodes CASRKTSGVPGDTQYF.